This TCR beta chain comes out of a study of T cell responses to AZD1222 COVID-19 vaccine. Points from the study as a whole: Donors skewed white British and female; clonal diversity was possibly underestimated. Baseline testing showed seropositivity in only a handful of AZD1222 recipients. CD4 TCRs linked to vaccination spanned spike, dominating at 160-218 and 743-854. Two AZD1222 doses significantly raised spike-specific TCR breadth and depth over controls.

Concerning this clone itself: Antigen: not known.

Trimming cost V 6 bases and J 4 bases, with 18 bases left between them. This CDR3 is built from 15 residues. CDR1 and CDR2 (germline): ENHRY, SYGVKD. Assay used: immunoSEQ multiplex PCR; TCRdb lists only in-frame clones, some missing. This sample carries over 100,000 clones, around nine tenths of them seen once, and the ten largest clones take more than 15%. The sequencing here drew on peripheral blood, taken on day 0 of AZD1222 vaccination. The chain employs TRBV10-3 and TRBJ1-2, with a tentative D call TRBD1 (5 bases). This receptor was identified in an adult in good health. The CDR3 region is CAISETLLQGYGYTF. The CDR3 nucleotides read TGTGCCATCAGCGAGACACTCCTCCAGGGCTATGGCTACACCTTC.